These 5 T cell receptor beta chains originate from one sample sequenced in a study of patients and donors after allogeneic stem cell transplantation (dated by TCRdb to the early 2020s). The library was prepared using RT-PCR. The sequencer was a NextSeq 550. The public reads were reanalyzed by TCRdb: fastp trimming at Q25, MiXCR alignment, in-frame beta chains only. All rows with the same CDR3 protein become a single entry with the most common DNA and genes. Here the sample has roughly 960,000 distinct CDR3 sequences; over 15% occur a single time. Together, the top ten hold 5.5% to 6.5% of the sample. Sequencing used blood, either unsorted or a sorted T cell fraction (not recorded which). Every receptor here comes from a human donor who was either an allogeneic HSCT recipient or a stem cell or donor lymphocyte infusion donor (not recorded which). It is not recorded whose cells these are; they may come from a transplant donor.

This clonotype has a count of ten or more. The chain uses TRBV10-3 and TRBJ2-2, with TRBD2 matching over 8 bases. The trim removed 5 bases at V and 5 bases at J, leaving 4 bases unmatched. Germline CDR1 reads ENHRY; CDR2 reads SYGVKD. The CDR3 is made up of 14 amino acids. CDR3 sequence: CAISQRESTGELFF. The CDR3 nucleotides are TGTGCCATCAGTCAGCGGGAGTCGACCGGGGAGCTGTTTTTT.

This clonotype was found a few times. The V call is TRBV24-1, the J call TRBJ2-1; 9 bases map to TRBD2. The CDR3 has 15 amino acids. Germline lookup yields CDR1 KGHDR and CDR2 SFDVKD. J gave up 5 bases and V 3 bases, and 4 bases lay outside the gene matches. The CDR3 spells CATSDRTSEDNEQFF. CDR3 DNA sequence: TGTGCCACCAGTGATCGGACTAGCGAAGACAATGAGCAGTTCTTC.

The V and J genes are TRBV10-3 and TRBJ2-7; D perhaps matches TRBD2 (5 bases). Germline V gene sequence: CDR1 ENHRY, CDR2 SYGVKD. The ends were cut back, 9 bases at V and 7 bases at J, with 22 bases in the middle. There are 14 residues in the CDR3. For the CDR3, the DNA is TGTGCCATAAGCTCACCTTTCCTCCGGGGAGAGCAGTACTTC. Residues: CAISSPFLRGEQYF.

The J gene is TRBJ2-5, the V gene TRBV10-3; D call uncertain. The germline V gene has CDR1 ENHRY and CDR2 SYGVKD. This CDR3 is 14 amino acids long. The V gene lost 0 bases and the J gene lost 5 bases, with 10 bases spanning the gap. Written as DNA, the CDR3 is TGTGCCATCAGTGAGTCTGGAGTTTACGAGACCCAGTACTTC. As protein: CAISESGVYETQYF.

This clonotype was seen only a few times. The chain joins TRBV20-1 to TRBJ2-5; TRBD1 might be the D (5 bases). Germline V gives CDR1 DFQATT, CDR2 SNEGSKA (reference sequence). The CDR3 runs 13 residues. With 1 base removed from V and 6 bases from J, the gap between germline ends came to 12 bases. For the CDR3, the DNA is TGCAGTGCTAGAGTCGTAGGGGATCAGACCCAGTACTTC. Protein product: CSARVVGDQTQYF.